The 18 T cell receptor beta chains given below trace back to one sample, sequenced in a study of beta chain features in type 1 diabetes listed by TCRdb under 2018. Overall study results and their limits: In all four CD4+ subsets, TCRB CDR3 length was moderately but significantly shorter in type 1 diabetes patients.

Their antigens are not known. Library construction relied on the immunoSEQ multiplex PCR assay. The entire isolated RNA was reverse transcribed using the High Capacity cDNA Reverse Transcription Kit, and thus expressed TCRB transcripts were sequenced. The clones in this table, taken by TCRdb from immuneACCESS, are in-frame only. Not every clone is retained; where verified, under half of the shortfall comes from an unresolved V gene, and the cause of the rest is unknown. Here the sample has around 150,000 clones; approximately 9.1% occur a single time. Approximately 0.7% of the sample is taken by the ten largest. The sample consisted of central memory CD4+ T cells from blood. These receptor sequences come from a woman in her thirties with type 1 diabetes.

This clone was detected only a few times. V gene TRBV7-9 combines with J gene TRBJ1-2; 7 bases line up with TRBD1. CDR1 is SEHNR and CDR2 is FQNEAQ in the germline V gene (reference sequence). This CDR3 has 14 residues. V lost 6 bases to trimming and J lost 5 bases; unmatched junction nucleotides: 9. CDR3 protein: CASSRDSEGYGYTF. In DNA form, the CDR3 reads TGTGCCAGCAGTCGGGACAGTGAGGGGTATGGCTACACCTTC.

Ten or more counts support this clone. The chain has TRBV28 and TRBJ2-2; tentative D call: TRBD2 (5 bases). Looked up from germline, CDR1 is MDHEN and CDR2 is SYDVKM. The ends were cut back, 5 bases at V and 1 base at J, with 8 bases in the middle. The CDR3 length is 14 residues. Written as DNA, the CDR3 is TGTGCCAGCAGTCTCGGGATGAACACCGGGGAGCTGTTTTTT. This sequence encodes CASSLGMNTGELFF.

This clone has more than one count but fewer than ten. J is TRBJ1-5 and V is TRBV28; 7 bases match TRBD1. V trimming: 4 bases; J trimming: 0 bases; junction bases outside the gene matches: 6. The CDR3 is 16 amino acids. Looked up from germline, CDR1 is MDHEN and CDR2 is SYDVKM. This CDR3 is CASSYPGQYSNQPQHF. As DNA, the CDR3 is TGTGCCAGCAGTTATCCGGGACAGTATAGCAATCAGCCCCAGCATTTT.

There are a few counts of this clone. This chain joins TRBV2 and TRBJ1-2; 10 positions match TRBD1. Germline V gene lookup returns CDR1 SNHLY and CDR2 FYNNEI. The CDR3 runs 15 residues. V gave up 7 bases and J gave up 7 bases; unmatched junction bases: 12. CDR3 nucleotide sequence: TGTGCCAGCACCCTTGAGGGGGGACAGGGGCTTGGCTACACCTTC. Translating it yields CASTLEGGQGLGYTF.

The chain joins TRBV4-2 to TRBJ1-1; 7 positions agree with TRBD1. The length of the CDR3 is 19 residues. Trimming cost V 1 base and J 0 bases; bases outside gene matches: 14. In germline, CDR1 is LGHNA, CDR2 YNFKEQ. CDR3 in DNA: TGTGCCAGCAGCCAAGTCATGGGCGGGACAGAGGGTATGAACACTGAAGCTTTCTTT. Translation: CASSQVMGGTEGMNTEAFF.

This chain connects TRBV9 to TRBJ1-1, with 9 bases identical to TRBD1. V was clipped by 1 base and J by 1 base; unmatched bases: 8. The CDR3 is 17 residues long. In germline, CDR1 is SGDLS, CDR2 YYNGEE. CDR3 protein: CASSVRPPGQGNTEAFF. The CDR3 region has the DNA TGTGCCAGCAGCGTACGCCCCCCGGGACAGGGGAACACTGAAGCTTTCTTT.

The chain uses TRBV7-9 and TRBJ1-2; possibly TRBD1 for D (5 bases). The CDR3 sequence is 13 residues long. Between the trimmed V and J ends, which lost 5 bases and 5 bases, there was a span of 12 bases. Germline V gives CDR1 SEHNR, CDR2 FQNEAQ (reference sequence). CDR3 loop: CASSLDSDYGYTF. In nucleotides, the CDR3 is TGTGCCAGCAGCCTCGACAGCGATTATGGCTACACCTTC.

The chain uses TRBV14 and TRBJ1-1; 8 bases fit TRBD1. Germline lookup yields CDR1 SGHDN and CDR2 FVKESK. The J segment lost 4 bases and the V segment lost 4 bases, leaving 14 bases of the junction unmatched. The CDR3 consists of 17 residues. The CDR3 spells CASSPWTGTYMSTEAFF. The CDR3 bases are TGTGCCAGCAGCCCCTGGACAGGGACCTATATGAGCACTGAAGCTTTCTTT.

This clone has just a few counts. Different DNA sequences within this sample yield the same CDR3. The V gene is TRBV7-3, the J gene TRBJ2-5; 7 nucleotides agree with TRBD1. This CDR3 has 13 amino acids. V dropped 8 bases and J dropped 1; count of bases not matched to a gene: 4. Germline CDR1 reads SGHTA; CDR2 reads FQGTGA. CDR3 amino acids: CASSRDSQETQYF. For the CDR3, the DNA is TGTGCCAGCTCCCGGGACAGCCAAGAGACCCAGTACTTC.

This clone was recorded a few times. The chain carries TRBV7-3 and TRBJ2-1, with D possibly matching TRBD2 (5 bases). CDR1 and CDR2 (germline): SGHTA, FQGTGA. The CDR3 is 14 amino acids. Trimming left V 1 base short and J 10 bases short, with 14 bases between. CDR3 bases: TGTGCCAGCAGCTTAAGCCCGGGGAGCGGCGAGCAGTTCTTC. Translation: CASSLSPGSGEQFF.

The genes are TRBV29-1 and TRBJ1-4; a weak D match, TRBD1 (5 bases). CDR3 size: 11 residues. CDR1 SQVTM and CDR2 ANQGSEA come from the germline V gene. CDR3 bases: TGCGGGGCTGAGACTAATGAAAAACTGTTTTTT. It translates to CGAETNEKLFF.

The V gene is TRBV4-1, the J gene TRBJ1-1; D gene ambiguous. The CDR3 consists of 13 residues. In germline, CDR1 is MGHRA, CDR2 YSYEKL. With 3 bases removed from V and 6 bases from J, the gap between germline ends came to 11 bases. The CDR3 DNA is TGCGCCAGCAGCCACCACGTAGAGCCTGAAGCTTTCTTT. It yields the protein CASSHHVEPEAFF.

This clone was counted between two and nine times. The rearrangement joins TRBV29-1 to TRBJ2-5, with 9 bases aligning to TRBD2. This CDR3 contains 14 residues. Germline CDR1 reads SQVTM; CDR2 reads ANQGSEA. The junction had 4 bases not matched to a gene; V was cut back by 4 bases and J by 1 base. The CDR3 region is CSVVLAGRQETQYF. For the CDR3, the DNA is TGCAGCGTTGTGCTAGCGGGGCGCCAAGAGACCCAGTACTTC.

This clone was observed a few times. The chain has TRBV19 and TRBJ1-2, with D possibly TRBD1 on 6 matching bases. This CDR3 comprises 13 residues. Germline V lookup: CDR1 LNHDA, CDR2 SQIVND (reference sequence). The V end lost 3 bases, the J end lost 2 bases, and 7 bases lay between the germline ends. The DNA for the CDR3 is TGTGCCAGTAGTATTACAGGGAACTATGGCTACACCTTC. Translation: CASSITGNYGYTF. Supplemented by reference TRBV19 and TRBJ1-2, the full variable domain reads DGGITQSPKYLFRKEGQNVTLSCEQNLNHDAMYWYRQDPGQGLRLIYYSQIVNDFQKGDIAEGYSVSREKKESFPLTVTSAQKNPTAFYLCASSITGNYGYTFGSGTRLTVV.

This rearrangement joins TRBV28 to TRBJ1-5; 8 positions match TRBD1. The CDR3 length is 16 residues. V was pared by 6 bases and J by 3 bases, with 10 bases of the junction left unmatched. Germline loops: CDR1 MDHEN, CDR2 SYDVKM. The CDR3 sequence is CASSLDRGGNNQPQHF. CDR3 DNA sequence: TGTGCCAGCAGCCTCGACAGGGGAGGTAACAATCAGCCCCAGCATTTT.

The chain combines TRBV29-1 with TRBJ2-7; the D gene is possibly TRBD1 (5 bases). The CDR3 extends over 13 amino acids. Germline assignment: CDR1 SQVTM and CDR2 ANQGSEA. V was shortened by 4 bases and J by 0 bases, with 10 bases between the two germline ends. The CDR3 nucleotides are TGCAGCGTTGTGCCAGGGCCCTCCTACGAGCAGTACTTC. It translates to CSVVPGPSYEQYF.

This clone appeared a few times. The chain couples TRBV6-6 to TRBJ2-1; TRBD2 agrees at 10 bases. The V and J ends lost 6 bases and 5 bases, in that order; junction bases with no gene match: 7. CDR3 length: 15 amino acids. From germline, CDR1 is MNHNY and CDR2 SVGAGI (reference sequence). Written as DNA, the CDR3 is TGTGCCAGCAGACGAGCGGGAGGGTCGCACAATGAGCAGTTCTTC. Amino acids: CASRRAGGSHNEQFF.

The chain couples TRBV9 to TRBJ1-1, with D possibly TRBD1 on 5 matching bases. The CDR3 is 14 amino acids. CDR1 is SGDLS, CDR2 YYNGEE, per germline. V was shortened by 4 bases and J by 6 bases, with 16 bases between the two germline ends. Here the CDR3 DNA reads TGTGCCAGCAGCCCCACAGGAGGGGACGCTGAAGCTTTCTTT. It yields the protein CASSPTGGDAEAFF. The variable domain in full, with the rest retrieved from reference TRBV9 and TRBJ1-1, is DSGVTQTPKHLITATGQRVTLRCSPRSGDLSVYWYQQSLDQGLQFLIQYYNGEERAKGNILERFSAQQFPDLHSELNLSSLELGDSALYFCASSPTGGDAEAFFGQGTRLTVV.